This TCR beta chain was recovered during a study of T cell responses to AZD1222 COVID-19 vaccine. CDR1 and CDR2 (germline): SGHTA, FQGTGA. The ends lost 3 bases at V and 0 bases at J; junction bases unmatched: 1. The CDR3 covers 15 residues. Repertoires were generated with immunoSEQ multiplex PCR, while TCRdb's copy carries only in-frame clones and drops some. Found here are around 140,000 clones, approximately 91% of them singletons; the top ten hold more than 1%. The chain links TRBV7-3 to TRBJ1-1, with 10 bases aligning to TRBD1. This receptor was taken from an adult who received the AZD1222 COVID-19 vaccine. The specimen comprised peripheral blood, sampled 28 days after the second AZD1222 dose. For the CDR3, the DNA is TGTGCCAGCAGCTTGGACAGGGGGTTGAACACTGAAGCTTTCTTT. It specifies CASSLDRGLNTEAFF.